This T cell receptor (beta chain) appears in the sequencing data of a study of blood T cells in healthy people across ages. This clonotype was seen a handful of times. This CDR3 region has 13 residues. Germline V gene data show CDR1 as SQVTM and CDR2 as ANQGSEA. V was clipped by 7 bases and J by 2 bases; unmatched bases: 5. With a J-beta primer mix and a sample-barcoded 5' primer, a second PCR ran roughly 6 to 11 cycles. TCRdb recomputed calls from the 5' RACE reads with MiXCR, one row per CDR3 protein. The table records nearly 800,000 distinct CDR3 sequences, around three fifths of them present only once. Each sample used at least 7 million PBMCs.

Material: blood. This clonotype originated in a man in his forties or fifties in good health. This rearrangement joins TRBV29-1 to TRBJ1-1; 9 bases are shared with TRBD1. The chain's CDR3 is CSGRQGGNTEAFF. The DNA of the CDR3 is TGCAGCGGTCGACAGGGGGGCAACACTGAAGCTTTCTTT. Full variable domain (remainder filled in from reference TRBV29-1 and TRBJ1-1): SAVISQKPSRDICQRGTSLTIQCQVDSQVTMMFWYRQQPGQSLTLIATANQGSEATYESGFVIDKFPISRPNLTFSTLTVSNMSPEDSSIYLCSGRQGGNTEAFFGQGTRLTVV.